This T cell receptor beta chain originates from a study of CD8+ T cells in alopecia areata. At the level of the study: Among treated patients, oral tofacitinib was administered at 5 to 10 mg twice daily. Dosing spanned 6 to 18 months on tofacitinib, then 6 months off drug.

PBMCs yielded sorted CD4+ and CD8+ T cells. cDNA prepared by RNA extraction and subsequent reverse transcription served as the template for sequencing. Sequencing used immunoSEQ multiplex PCR; TCRdb keeps in-frame clones, though not all of them. Of under 70,000 clones listed, 96% are singletons. Sequencing was performed on CD8+ T cells sorted from blood, taken at week 0. The TCR was taken from a human donor with alopecia areata.

The CDR3, as DNA: TGTGCCAGCAGTTCCCCCGGGAGCTCCTACAATGAGCAGTTCTTC. This gives the protein CASSSPGSSYNEQFF. The chain couples TRBV27 to TRBJ2-1, with a tentative D call TRBD2 (6 bases). Germline loops: CDR1 MNHEY, CDR2 SMNVEV (reference sequence). The CDR3 sequence is 15 residues long. V lost 4 bases and J 0 bases, leaving 10 bases between the germline ends.